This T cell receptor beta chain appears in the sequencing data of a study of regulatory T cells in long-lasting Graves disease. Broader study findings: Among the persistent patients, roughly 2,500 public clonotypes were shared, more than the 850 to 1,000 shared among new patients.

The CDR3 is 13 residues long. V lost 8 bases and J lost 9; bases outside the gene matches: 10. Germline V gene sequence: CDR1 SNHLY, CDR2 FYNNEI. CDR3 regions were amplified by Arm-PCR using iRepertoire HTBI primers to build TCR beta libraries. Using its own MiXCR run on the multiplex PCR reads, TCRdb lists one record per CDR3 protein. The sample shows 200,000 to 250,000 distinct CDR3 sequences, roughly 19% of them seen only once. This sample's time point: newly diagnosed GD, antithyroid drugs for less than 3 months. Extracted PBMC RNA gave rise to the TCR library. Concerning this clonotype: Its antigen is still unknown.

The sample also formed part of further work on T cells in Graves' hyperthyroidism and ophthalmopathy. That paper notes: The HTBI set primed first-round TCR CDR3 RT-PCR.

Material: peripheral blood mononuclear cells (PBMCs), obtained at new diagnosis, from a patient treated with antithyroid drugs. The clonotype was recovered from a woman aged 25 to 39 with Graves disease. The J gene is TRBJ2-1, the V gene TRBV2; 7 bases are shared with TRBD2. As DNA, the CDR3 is TGTGCCAGCGTACAACGGGGGGTGTTTGAGCAGTTCTTC. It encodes CASVQRGVFEQFF.